One sample yielded the 27 T cell receptor beta chains listed below, sequenced in a study of long-term antiretroviral therapy in people with HIV. With survey level as its setting, the immunoSEQ assay was v3.0. Sequencing used immunoSEQ multiplex PCR; TCRdb keeps in-frame clones, though not all of them. The sample lists 30,000 to 40,000 clones, about 90% occurring once. Sequencing used unsorted PBMCs, obtained 1.1 years after starting antiretroviral therapy. The receptors originated from a man younger than 35 with HIV.

The chain combines TRBV4-3 with TRBJ2-7; D is uncertain. Deletions cut 1 base from V and 2 bases from J, with 12 bases between. This CDR3 comprises 15 residues. Germline assignment: CDR1 LGHNA and CDR2 YSLEER. The CDR3: CASSQGVLTTYEQYF. The CDR3 DNA reads as TGCGCCAGCAGCCAAGGGGTCCTCACCACCTACGAGCAGTACTTC.

V is TRBV12-5 and J is TRBJ1-3; TRBD1 agrees at 7 bases. Germline V lookup: CDR1 LGHNT, CDR2 FRNRAP. CDR3 size: 15 residues. V dropped 2 bases and J dropped 3; count of bases not matched to a gene: 4. The CDR3 DNA reads TGTGCTAGTGGTTTGACGGGGACAGTTGGAAACACCATATATTTT. Translating it yields CASGLTGTVGNTIYF.

The rearrangement joins TRBV5-4 to TRBJ1-2; tentative D call: TRBD1 (5 bases). The germline V gene encodes CDR1 SGHNT and CDR2 YYREEE (reference sequence). The CDR3 spans 15 residues. The V end lost 0 bases, the J end lost 8 bases, and 17 bases lay between the germline ends. For the CDR3, the DNA is TGTGCCAGCAGCTTGGCGACAGACTACCTTGGAGGCTACACCTTC. Amino acid sequence: CASSLATDYLGGYTF.

This chain joins TRBV7-9 and TRBJ1-2, with D hard to call. This CDR3 has 12 residues. Germline CDR1 SEHNR, CDR2 FQNEAQ (reference sequence). The ends were cut back, 5 bases at V and 8 bases at J, with 12 bases in the middle. In nucleotides, the CDR3 is TGTGCCAGCAGCCCCCCGGAGGGAGGCTACACCTTC. Encoded protein: CASSPPEGGYTF.

The V gene is TRBV18, the J gene TRBJ1-1, with 7 bases aligning to TRBD1. CDR3 length equals 15 residues. Germline V gene data show CDR1 as KGHSH and CDR2 as LQKENI. The J segment lost 0 bases and the V segment lost 2 bases, leaving 3 bases of the junction unmatched. The CDR3 loop is CASSPGRGLNTEAFF. CDR3 nucleotides: TGTGCCAGCTCACCAGGGAGGGGGCTGAACACTGAAGCTTTCTTT.

The rearrangement joins TRBV29-1 to TRBJ2-1; D remains ambiguous. Trimming took off 8 bases at V and 8 bases at J, with 13 bases between the two ends. This CDR3 comprises 11 residues. In germline, CDR1 is SQVTM, CDR2 ANQGSEA. The CDR3 loop reads CSIWIGHEQFF. The CDR3, as DNA: TGCAGCATTTGGATTGGGCATGAGCAGTTCTTC.

The gene calls are TRBV2 and TRBJ1-5; 9 positions agree with TRBD1. The CDR3 covers 14 residues. Trimming removed 6 bases from V and 6 bases from J; junction bases left unmatched: 6. Germline-derived CDR1 and CDR2 are SNHLY and FYNNEI. CDR3 nucleotides: TGTGCCAGCAGGGAGCCGGGACAGGGTCAGCCCCAGCATTTT. It codes for CASREPGQGQPQHF.

Only one count was recorded for this clone. This sequence joins TRBV7-8 and TRBJ1-2; the match to TRBD1 covers 8 bases. J was trimmed by 2 bases and V by 5 bases; bases with no gene match: 4. Germline V gene data show CDR1 as SGHVS and CDR2 as FQNEAQ. The CDR3 has 14 amino acids. The chain's CDR3 is CASSPRQGNYGYTF. The DNA of the CDR3 is TGTGCCAGCAGCCCTCGACAGGGGAACTATGGCTACACCTTC.

V usage is TRBV7-2 and J usage is TRBJ2-1, with 12 positions matching TRBD2. Germline V gives CDR1 SGHTA, CDR2 FQGNSA. There are 13 residues in the CDR3. V lost 8 bases and J lost 8; bases outside the gene matches: 4. CDR3: CASGSSGRDEQFF. The CDR3 nucleotides are TGTGCCAGCGGGTCTAGCGGGAGGGATGAGCAGTTCTTC.

The V and J genes are TRBV5-1 and TRBJ2-5; 10 bases are a match to TRBD2. The germline CDR1 and CDR2 sequences are SGHRS and YFSETQ. J gave up 1 base and V 4 bases, and 7 bases lay outside the gene matches. There are 16 residues in the CDR3. This CDR3 is CASSLRLAGFQETQYF. The DNA for the CDR3 is TGCGCCAGCAGCCTTAGACTAGCGGGTTTCCAAGAGACCCAGTACTTC.

The chain uses TRBV10-3 and TRBJ1-1; unclear D gene. The CDR3 has 14 amino acids. Trimming stripped 2 bases from V and 1 base from J, with 8 bases between. The germline CDR1 and CDR2 sequences are ENHRY and SYGVKD. This chain's CDR3 is CAISERGSNTEAFF. CDR3 DNA sequence: TGTGCCATCAGTGAGAGAGGGTCGAACACTGAAGCTTTCTTT.

The CDR3 sequence is CASSQDTGGFEKLFF. CDR3 bases: TGCGCCAGCAGCCAAGATACAGGGGGCTTTGAAAAACTGTTTTTT. The gene calls are TRBV4-1 and TRBJ1-4; 9 nucleotides agree with TRBD1. Germline trimming cut 0 bases from V and 7 bases from J; bases unmatched to any gene: 3. Germline CDR1 MGHRA, CDR2 YSYEKL. The CDR3 runs 15 residues.

This chain joins TRBV27 and TRBJ1-5; a weak D match, TRBD1 (6 bases). The CDR3 is 14 residues long. V gave up 3 bases and J gave up 6 bases, with 12 bases separating them. CDR1 and CDR2 from the germline V gene are MNHEY and SMNVEV (reference sequence). CDR3 sequence (DNA): TGTGCCAGCAGTTTTGAGGGGGTCGGTCAGCCCCAGCATTTT. It codes for CASSFEGVGQPQHF.

This clone was observed a few times. J is TRBJ1-6 and V is TRBV5-1; D ambiguous. CDR1 and CDR2 from the germline V gene are SGHRS and YFSETQ. The CDR3 extends over 15 amino acids. Trimming took off 1 base at V and 4 bases at J, with 9 bases between the two ends. The CDR3 coding sequence is TGCGCCAGCAGCTTGACGGGCCAATATAATTCACCCCTCCACTTT. It is translated as CASSLTGQYNSPLHF.

The rearrangement links TRBV4-1 to TRBJ2-3; TRBD1 aligns across 7 bases. Per the germline V gene, CDR1 is MGHRA and CDR2 is YSYEKL. J lost 2 bases, V lost 6 bases, and 5 bases had no gene match. CDR3 size: 14 residues. Here the CDR3 DNA reads TGCGCCAGCAGGACAGGGAGATACACAGATACGCAGTATTTT. This translates into CASRTGRYTDTQYF.

This clone was seen only once. V and J are TRBV18 and TRBJ2-6; D tentatively reads TRBD1 or TRBD2 (5 bases each). The CDR3 covers 17 residues. Germline V lookup: CDR1 KGHSH, CDR2 LQKENI. Deletions cut 0 bases from V and 4 bases from J, with 13 bases between. CDR3 sequence reads: CASSPPVGGKGANVLTF. CDR3 in DNA: TGTGCCAGCTCACCACCGGTTGGGGGAAAAGGGGCCAACGTCCTGACTTTC.

This rearrangement joins TRBV29-1 to TRBJ1-5; 7 nucleotides match TRBD1. CDR3 length equals 13 residues. After removal of 7 bases from V and 5 bases from J, the junction contained 8 bases not matched to a gene. CDR1 SQVTM and CDR2 ANQGSEA come from the germline V gene. As DNA, the CDR3 is TGCAGCGGCTTGACAGGGCCGGATCAGCCCCAGCATTTT. The encoded protein is CSGLTGPDQPQHF.

The chain uses TRBV4-3 and TRBJ2-3; 8 bases line up with TRBD2. V lost 0 bases and J lost 1; bases outside the gene matches: 0. CDR1 is LGHNA, CDR2 YSLEER, per germline. This CDR3 contains 15 residues. In DNA form, the CDR3 reads TGCGCCAGCAGCCAAGAGACTAGCGGCACAGATACGCAGTATTTT. This codes for CASSQETSGTDTQYF.

The chain carries TRBV5-1 and TRBJ2-3; 8 bases are shared with TRBD1. Trimming removed 4 bases from V and 1 base from J; junction bases left unmatched: 2. The CDR3 is 14 amino acids. Germline loops: CDR1 SGHRS, CDR2 YFSETQ. CDR3 sequence: CASSEGQGTDTQYF. DNA of the CDR3: TGCGCCAGCAGCGAGGGACAGGGCACAGATACGCAGTATTTT.

The chain is built from TRBV9 and TRBJ2-1; D remains ambiguous. The CDR3 is 14 residues long. Germline CDR1 SGDLS, CDR2 YYNGEE. The V end lost 0 bases, the J end lost 7 bases, and 11 bases lay between the germline ends. The CDR3 here is CASSVGGFGNEQFF. CDR3 DNA sequence: TGTGCCAGCAGCGTAGGAGGCTTTGGAAATGAGCAGTTCTTC.

This clone was seen a single time. The V and J genes are TRBV30 and TRBJ2-5, with TRBD2 identical over 7 bases. In germline, CDR1 is GTSNPN, CDR2 SVGIG (reference sequence). The junction had 9 bases not matched to a gene; V was cut back by 5 bases and J by 0 bases. CDR3 length: 15 amino acids. CDR3 in DNA: TGTGCCTGGGGAGGGAGGGTACCGTACCAAGAGACCCAGTACTTC. It is translated as CAWGGRVPYQETQYF.

J is TRBJ1-2 and V is TRBV11-1, with 7 bases lining up with TRBD1. After removal of 0 bases from V and 2 bases from J, the junction contained 6 bases not matched to a gene. The CDR3 sequence is 16 residues long. Germline assignment: CDR1 SGHAT and CDR2 FQDESV (reference sequence). CDR3 amino acids: CASSLALDRSNYGYTF. CDR3 nucleotides: TGTGCCAGCAGCTTAGCCCTGGACAGGAGCAACTATGGCTACACCTTC.

The rearrangement uses TRBV30 and TRBJ1-1; D is possibly TRBD1 (5 bases). Per the germline V gene, CDR1 is GTSNPN and CDR2 is SVGIG (reference sequence). V lost 0 bases to trimming and J lost 4 bases, with 15 bases between them. The CDR3 has 15 amino acids. The CDR3 loop reads CAWSVPGMGTTEAFF. The CDR3 coding sequence is TGTGCCTGGAGTGTACCAGGAATGGGGACCACTGAAGCTTTCTTT.

The chain has TRBV27 and TRBJ1-3; the D gene is possibly TRBD1 (5 bases). The germline V and J ends were trimmed by 2 bases and 4 bases, with 15 bases remaining between them. The CDR3 consists of 16 residues. CDR1 is MNHEY, CDR2 SMNVEV, per germline (reference sequence). CDR3 sequence (DNA): TGTGCCAGCAGTTTAGGCGGGGGGTTAACAGGAAACACCATATATTTT. It encodes CASSLGGGLTGNTIYF.

In nucleotides, the CDR3 is TGCAGCGCCACGGGGGAGCCAGGCACAGATACGCAGTATTTT. Its protein is CSATGEPGTDTQYF. The chain joins TRBV29-1 to TRBJ2-3; maybe TRBD2 (6 bases). This CDR3 comprises 14 residues. Per germline, CDR1 SQVTM and CDR2 ANQGSEA. Between the trimmed V and J ends, which lost 7 bases and 1 base, there was a span of 15 bases.

This chain connects TRBV30 to TRBJ2-2; 12 bases map to TRBD2. The CDR3 totals 14 residues. Germline CDR1 reads GTSNPN; CDR2 reads SVGIG (reference sequence). V was pared by 8 bases and J by 2 bases, with 3 bases of the junction left unmatched. CDR3 loop: CALGLAGNTGELFF. Here the CDR3 DNA reads TGTGCCCTCGGACTAGCGGGAAACACCGGGGAGCTGTTTTTT.

The chain is built from TRBV27 and TRBJ2-3; TRBD1 aligns across 7 bases. The CDR3 is made up of 13 amino acids. V was clipped by 5 bases and J by 3 bases; unmatched bases: 2. Germline lookup yields CDR1 MNHEY and CDR2 SMNVEV (reference sequence). CDR3 sequence (DNA): TGTGCCAGCAGTAGACAGGGAACAGATACGCAGTATTTT. Protein: CASSRQGTDTQYF.